This entry lists 10 T cell receptor beta chains sequenced from one sample in a study of identical twins. TCRdb ran MiXCR on the 5' RACE reads and lists one entry per CDR3 protein. The sample yields 550,000 to 700,000 distinct CDR3 sequences, around 21% seen once. A further study also used this sample, focusing on T cells expressing NK-cell markers.

The sequencing sample was made of PBMCs. These receptors were collected from a woman younger than 35 in good health.

The gene calls are TRBV6-6 and TRBJ1-2, with TRBD1 matching over 7 bases. Trimming at V came to 4 bases and at J to 8 bases, leaving 7 bases not matched to a gene. Per germline, CDR1 MNHNY and CDR2 SVGAGI (reference sequence). The CDR3 runs 13 residues. DNA for the CDR3: TGTGCCAGCAGTTTCGACAGGGACAGCGGCTACACCTTC. Its translation is CASSFDRDSGYTF.

This clonotype was picked up many times. This sequence joins TRBV20-1 and TRBJ2-3, with 7 bases fitting TRBD2. CDR3 length: 13 residues. J gave up 1 base and V 5 bases, and 3 bases lay outside the gene matches. The germline CDR1 and CDR2 sequences are DFQATT and SNEGSKA (reference sequence). DNA for the CDR3: TGCAGTGCTGATCGGGGGGGCACAGATACGCAGTATTTT. Residues: CSADRGGTDTQYF.

The chain couples TRBV5-6 to TRBJ2-7, with unresolved D. The V gene's germline CDR1 is SGHDT and CDR2 YYEEEE. V lost 3 bases and J 4 bases, leaving 8 bases between the germline ends. This CDR3 is 12 amino acids long. The CDR3 region is CASSWTNYEQYF. The CDR3 coding sequence is TGTGCCAGCAGCTGGACCAATTACGAGCAGTACTTC.

This clonotype has a handful of counts. The V gene is TRBV20-1, the J gene TRBJ2-4, with D uncertain. The germline V gene encodes CDR1 DFQATT and CDR2 SNEGSKA (reference sequence). This CDR3 has 13 amino acids. V was clipped by 2 bases and J by 8 bases, with 13 bases between them. The CDR3 sequence: CSARKIRQDIQYF. The CDR3 coding sequence is TGCAGTGCTAGAAAGATTCGCCAGGACATTCAGTACTTC.

Only a few counts were recorded for this clonotype. The rearrangement uses TRBV7-3 and TRBJ2-7; D unresolved. The CDR3 is 13 amino acids. CDR1 is SGHTA, CDR2 FQGTGA, per germline. The ends were cut back, 2 bases at V and 7 bases at J, with 12 bases in the middle. This CDR3 reads CASSLEHGWEQYF. CDR3 DNA: TGTGCCAGCAGCTTAGAGCACGGCTGGGAGCAGTACTTC. Variable domain in full (rest from reference TRBV7-3 and TRBJ2-7): GAGVSQTPSNKVTEKGKYVELRCDPISGHTALYWYRQSLGQGPEFLIYFQGTGAADDSGLPNDRFFAVRPEGSVSTLKIQRTERGDSAVYLCASSLEHGWEQYFGPGTRLTVT.

This clonotype appeared a few times. CDR3 protein: CSAPRSGSTDTQYF. DNA for the CDR3: TGCAGTGCTCCTAGGAGTGGTAGCACAGATACGCAGTATTTT. This chain links TRBV20-1 with TRBJ2-3; D gene unclear. V lost 5 bases, J lost 0 bases, and 12 bases lay in between. Germline-derived CDR1 and CDR2 are DFQATT and SNEGSKA (reference sequence). The CDR3 spans 14 residues.

The CDR3 DNA reads as TGTGCCAGCAGTGTTAGCGGGGGTGGCAATGAGCAGTTCTTC. The encoded protein is CASSVSGGGNEQFF. This chain joins TRBV7-9 and TRBJ2-1, with 9 positions matching TRBD2. J was trimmed by 6 bases and V by 6 bases; bases with no gene match: 6. The germline V gene has CDR1 SEHNR and CDR2 FQNEAQ (reference sequence). This CDR3 contains 14 residues.

The gene calls are TRBV12-3 or TRBV12-4 and TRBJ2-3; TRBD1 agrees at 9 bases. CDR3 length equals 15 residues. The J segment lost 3 bases and the V segment lost 6 bases, leaving 7 bases of the junction unmatched. The CDR3 protein is CASRPQGARTDTQYF. In nucleotides, the CDR3 is TGTGCCAGCAGACCACAGGGGGCTCGGACAGATACGCAGTATTTT.

The gene calls are TRBV4-3 and TRBJ2-3; D not resolved. The germline gives CDR1 LGHNA, CDR2 YSLEER. This CDR3 is 14 amino acids long. V lost 1 base and J lost 0, with 5 bases in between. The chain's CDR3 is CASSQVGSTDTQYF. The CDR3 DNA follows: TGCGCCAGCAGCCAAGTAGGCAGCACAGATACGCAGTATTTT.

J is TRBJ1-4 and V is TRBV5-1; D not certain. V gave up 4 bases and J gave up 6 bases, with 7 bases separating them. The length of the CDR3 is 12 residues. Germline V gene sequence: CDR1 SGHRS, CDR2 YFSETQ. In DNA, the CDR3 is TGCGCCAGCAGCGTCAACTATGAAAAACTGTTTTTT. Protein product: CASSVNYEKLFF. Complete variable domain (other parts from reference TRBV5-1 and TRBJ1-4): KAGVTQTPRYLIKTRGQQVTLSCSPISGHRSVSWYQQTPGQGLQFLFEYFSETQRNKGNFPGRFSGRQFSNSRSEMNVSTLELGDSALYLCASSVNYEKLFFGSGTQLSVL.